The present TCR beta chain was sequenced within a study of blood T cell repertoires in COVID-19. As for the study in general: The samples span acute and convalescent COVID-19 from the United States, Italy and Spain.

With V trimmed by 11 bases and J by 2 bases, 19 bases remained unmatched. Looked up from germline, CDR1 is LNHDA and CDR2 is SQIVND (reference sequence). The CDR3 is 17 residues long. Under the authors' procedure: For nucleated cells, counts were estimated from reference gene primer amplification. Method: immunoSEQ multiplex PCR; TCRdb's copy keeps in-frame clones and lacks some. That table furnishes V, J and clone size, whereas the DNA furnished D and trimming. The profile shows under 45,000 clones, approximately 90% of them singletons. The chain joins TRBV19 to TRBJ1-2, with 8 nucleotides matching TRBD1. The clonotype was recovered from a man aged 60 to 69 with active or convalescent COVID-19. Material: peripheral blood. The CDR3: CAGSVRTGTSQNYGYTF. The CDR3 DNA reads TGTGCCGGCTCGGTAAGGACAGGGACGAGTCAGAACTATGGCTACACCTTC.